A selection of T cell receptor beta chains follows, all from one sample in a study of cytotoxic CD8 clonotypes in ibrutinib-treated CLL. The protocol was immunoSEQ multiplex PCR, while the TCRdb copy is restricted to in-frame clones and leaves out a portion. The sample has 65,000 to 90,000 clones; over 65% are singletons. The specimen comprised PBMCs, sampled after 24 months of ibrutinib treatment. Source of these receptors: a human donor with chronic lymphocytic leukemia. CDR3s include the opening cysteine and the closing phenylalanine or tryptophan. The D gene is left open where the match is weak. Clone size is shown for a subset of rows, as once, few, many or a class of expanded clone.

J: TRBJ2-7
D: -
V: TRBV11-2
size: -
CDR3: CASSLVGGSYEQYF
DNA: TGTGCCAGCAGCTTAGTGGGTGGGTCCTACGAGCAGTACTTC

J: TRBJ2-7
D: TRBD1
V: TRBV6-5
size: -
CDR3: CASSHGRTGTYEQYF
DNA: TGTGCCAGCAGTCACGGCCGGACAGGCACCTACGAGCAGTACTTC

J: TRBJ2-5
D: -
V: TRBV30
size: few
CDR3: CAWSHAVRQRETQYF
DNA: TGTGCCTGGAGTCACGCGGTCCGGCAAAGAGAGACCCAGTACTTC

J: TRBJ1-6
D: TRBD1
V: TRBV28
size: -
CDR3: CASSLDRGAPQPLHF
DNA: TGTGCCAGCAGCCTAGACAGGGGGGCCCCCCAACCCCTCCACTTT

J: TRBJ2-1
D: TRBD2
V: TRBV30
size: -
CDR3: CAWSLFGLAGGLYSYNEQFF
DNA: TGTGCCTGGAGTCTCTTCGGACTAGCGGGAGGACTATACTCCTACAATGAGCAGTTCTTC

J: TRBJ2-5
D: TRBD1
V: TRBV19
size: -
CDR3: CASSGILLGRQGSFSETQYF
DNA: TGTGCCAGTAGTGGGATTCTTTTGGGTCGACAGGGAAGCTTCTCAGAGACCCAGTACTTC

J: TRBJ1-1
D: TRBD1
V: TRBV2
size: -
CDR3: CASSFPDRVDTEAFF
DNA: TGTGCCAGCAGTTTTCCTGACAGGGTGGACACTGAAGCTTTCTTT

J: TRBJ2-1
D: -
V: TRBV28
size: -
CDR3: CASSPPFFPNSYNEQFF
DNA: TGTGCCAGCAGCCCCCCCTTTTTTCCCAACTCCTACAATGAGCAGTTCTTC

J: TRBJ2-3
D: TRBD2
V: TRBV11-2
size: -
CDR3: CASSLLAGTITQYF
DNA: TGTGCCAGCAGCTTGCTAGCGGGGACAATTACGCAGTATTTT

J: TRBJ1-2
D: -
V: TRBV4-1
size: -
CDR3: CASSQAIGINYGYTF
DNA: TGCGCCAGCAGCCAAGCCATCGGGATAAACTATGGCTACACCTTC

J: TRBJ1-3
D: TRBD1
V: TRBV7-9
size: few
CDR3: CASSSGQGENTIYF
DNA: TGTGCCAGCAGCTCGGGACAGGGGGAAAACACCATATATTTT

J: TRBJ2-2
D: TRBD1
V: TRBV7-3
size: -
CDR3: CASSLGQGVTGELFF
DNA: TGTGCCAGCAGCTTGGGACAGGGGGTCACCGGGGAGCTGTTTTTT

J: TRBJ1-5
D: -
V: TRBV15
size: -
CDR3: CATSRDMQPQHF
DNA: TGTGCCACCAGCAGAGATATGCAGCCCCAGCATTTT

J: TRBJ1-3
D: -
V: TRBV18
size: -
CDR3: CASSPQGPDTIYF
DNA: TGTGCCAGCTCACCACAGGGGCCGGACACCATATATTTT